Included here is one TCR beta chain sequence, with context. Its antigen remains unidentified. The source of the sample is a study of neoadjuvant anti-PD-1 for oral cavity cancer. Notes on the study in general: Only three patients per response group were TCR-analyzed; validation needed.

The time point here: after neoadjuvant nivolumab, at surgical resection. This table comes from immunoSEQ multiplex PCR, and its TCRdb copy is limited to in-frame clones, with some not included. Among tens of thousands of clones listed, 27% were seen once. V lost 3 bases and J lost 1, with 10 bases in between. The CDR3 length is 14 residues. CDR1 is SGHRS, CDR2 YFSETQ, per germline. V gene TRBV5-1 combines with J gene TRBJ1-2; D is unresolved. The specimen comprised tumor tissue, sampled after nivolumab (anti-PD-1) treatment. This clonotype was obtained from a person aged 40-85 years with oral cavity squamous cell carcinoma. The chain's CDR3 is CASSSGTDNYGYTF. CDR3 DNA: TGCGCCAGCAGCTCTGGCACGGATAACTATGGCTACACCTTC.